There are a few counts of the clone carrying this TCR beta chain. Antigen specificity is unknown. This sample is part of a study of blood T cells in healthy people across ages. Findings of the study overall: Age advanced and TCR beta diversity per million T cells fell, roughly linearly. Aged donors had fewer naive CD4+ cells and lower diversity than long-lived donors.

CDR1 SEHNR and CDR2 FQNEAQ come from the germline V gene (reference sequence). V lost 5 bases to trimming and J lost 2 bases; unmatched junction nucleotides: 2. The CDR3 totals 14 residues. Then a second PCR, running roughly 7 to 11 cycles, was carried out with a sample-barcoded 5' primer and a J-beta primer mix. TCRdb reprocessed the 5' RACE reads via MiXCR and lists one record per CDR3 protein. The repertoire holds 1.2 million to 1.5 million distinct CDR3 sequences, with almost 60% as singletons. The genes are TRBV7-9 and TRBJ2-3; 9 bases are a match to TRBD2. The material sequenced was blood. This receptor was identified in a young man in good health. CDR3 in DNA: TGTGCCAGCAGCCGACTAGCGGACACAGATACGCAGTATTTT. Translation: CASSRLADTDTQYF. The variable domain in full, with the rest retrieved from reference TRBV7-9 and TRBJ2-3, is DTGVSQNPRHKITKRGQNVTFRCDPISEHNRLYWYRQTLGQGPEFLTYFQNEAQLEKSRLLSDRFSAERPKGSFSTLEIQRTEQGDSAMYLCASSRLADTDTQYFGPGTRLTVL.